A selection of T cell receptor beta chains follows, all from one sample in a study of cytomegalovirus exposure and HLA in healthy donors. Sequencing was performed with immunoSEQ multiplex PCR; in TCRdb, only in-frame clones are kept and a portion is missing. Of approximately 260,000 clones in the sample, around 90% were seen once. The sample consisted of PBMCs. All receptors come from a girl aged 2-10 years in good health and CMV-seronegative. Each CDR3 is given with its conserved first and last residue. A D gene is named only where the DNA matches it firmly. Where a row states a size, it is once, few, many or the class of an expanded clone; other rows omit it.

>TRBJ1-2|TRBV7-3|TRBD1|NA
TGTGCCAGCAGCTCCCTCCCCGGAAGGGGGCATAAGTATGGCTACACCTTC
CASSSLPGRGHKYGYTF
>TRBJ2-1|TRBV5-4|TRBD2|NA
TGTGCCAGCAGCTTGAAGGCCGGGACTAGCAGATACAATGAGCAGTTCTTC
CASSLKAGTSRYNEQFF
>TRBJ1-1|TRBV5-6|NA|NA
TGTGCCAGCAGCTTGGAGCCCGACACTGAAGCTTTCTTT
CASSLEPDTEAFF
>TRBJ1-2|TRBV6-5|TRBD1|NA
TGTGCCAGCAGTTACGGGACAGGGGGCGCCTATGGCTACACCTTC
CASSYGTGGAYGYTF
>TRBJ1-2|TRBV29-1|TRBD1|NA
TGCAGCGTTGAAGATGTTCAGGGGGCTCAGGGCTACACCTTC
CSVEDVQGAQGYTF
>TRBJ2-7|TRBV6-5|NA|once
TGTGCCAGCAGTTACTCCATCTCCTACGAGCAGTACTTC
CASSYSISYEQYF
>TRBJ2-1|TRBV5-1|NA|few
TGCGCCAGCAGCCCTCTCCCCCCGGGGAATGAGCAGTTCTTC
CASSPLPPGNEQFF
>TRBJ2-7|TRBV5-1|NA|NA
TGCGCCAGCAGCTTCGGACAGACCTACGAGCAGTACTTC
CASSFGQTYEQYF
>TRBJ2-7|TRBV9|TRBD1|once
TGTGCCAGCAGCTCCTCCGACAGGGACCACGAGCAGTACTTC
CASSSSDRDHEQYF
>TRBJ2-7|TRBV7-8|NA|NA
TGTGCCAGCAGCTTAGGGACAAACTCCTACGAGCAGTACTTC
CASSLGTNSYEQYF
>TRBJ1-6|TRBV18|NA|NA
TGTGCCAGCTCACTGACAGACAATAATTCACCCCTCCACTTT
CASSLTDNNSPLHF
>TRBJ1-1|TRBV7-6|TRBD1|once
TGTGCCAGCAGCCGCAACCTTGGACAGGGAGGTACTTTCTTT
CASSRNLGQGGTFF
>TRBJ2-7|TRBV9|TRBD2|NA
TGTGCCAGCAGCGTAGGCTCGGGGGGCTCCTACGAGCAGTACTTC
CASSVGSGGSYEQYF
>TRBJ1-3|TRBV19|NA|NA
TGTGCCAGTACAGACAGTTCCTACTCTGGAAACACCATATATTTT
CASTDSSYSGNTIYF
>TRBJ1-1|TRBV6-6|TRBD1|NA
TGTGCCAGCAGTCAGACAGGGCCGCGGGGCACTGAAGCTTTCTTT
CASSQTGPRGTEAFF
>TRBJ2-2|TRBV6-6|TRBD1|NA
TGTGCCAGCAGTCTAGGGACAGGGGGTGTCGGCCGGGAGCTGTTTTTT
CASSLGTGGVGRELFF
>TRBJ2-2|TRBV28|NA|NA
TGTGCCTCGAGGCGACAGGTGAACACCGGGGAGCTGTTTTTT
CASRRQVNTGELFF
>TRBJ2-1|TRBV11-3|TRBD2|once
TGTGCCAGCAGCTTAGGAGGACTAGCGGGCTACAATGAGCAGTTCTTC
CASSLGGLAGYNEQFF
>TRBJ2-3|TRBV5-6|NA|NA
TGTGCCAGCAGCCTACTAGGGGATACGCAGTATTTT
CASSLLGDTQYF
>TRBJ2-2|TRBV6-6|TRBD2|NA
TGTGCGGGAGGGCCGGGCACCGGGGAGCTGTTTTTT
CAGGPGTGELFF
>TRBJ2-7|TRBV11-2|NA|NA
TGTGCCAGCAGCTTAGCAGGAGGGCCAGGGAACTCCTACGAGCAGTACTTC
CASSLAGGPGNSYEQYF
>TRBJ1-1|TRBV10-3|TRBD1|NA
TGTGCCATCAGTGAGCCAGCCCTTACAGGGGGGGGTCGCACTGAAGCTTTCTTT
CAISEPALTGGGRTEAFF
>TRBJ2-7|TRBV4-1|TRBD2|few
TGCGCCAGCAGCCGAAGCGGGGACCGCTCCTACGAGCAGTACTTC
CASSRSGDRSYEQYF
>TRBJ1-1|TRBV7-2|TRBD1|NA
TGTGCCAGCAGCTTGACAGGGGGCATGAACACTGAAGCTTTCTTT
CASSLTGGMNTEAFF
>TRBJ1-5|TRBV7-2|TRBD1|NA
TGTGCCAGCAGCTATAAAGGGGGCAACAATCAGCCCCAGCATTTT
CASSYKGGNNQPQHF